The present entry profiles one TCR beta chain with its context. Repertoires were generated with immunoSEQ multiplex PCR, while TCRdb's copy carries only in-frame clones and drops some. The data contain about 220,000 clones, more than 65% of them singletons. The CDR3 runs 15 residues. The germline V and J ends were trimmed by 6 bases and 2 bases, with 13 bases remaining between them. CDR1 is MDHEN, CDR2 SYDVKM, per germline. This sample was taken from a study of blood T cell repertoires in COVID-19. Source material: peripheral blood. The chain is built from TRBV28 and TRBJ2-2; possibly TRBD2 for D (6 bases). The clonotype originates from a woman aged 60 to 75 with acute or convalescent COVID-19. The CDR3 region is CASSPDGRNTGELFF. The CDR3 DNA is TGTGCCAGCAGCCCCGACGGGAGAAACACCGGGGAGCTGTTTTTT.